A single sample gave rise to the 17 T cell receptor beta chains below, sequenced in a study of blood T cell repertoires in COVID-19. Sequencing was performed with immunoSEQ multiplex PCR; in TCRdb, only in-frame clones are kept and a portion is missing. The sample lists about 220,000 clones, 82% occurring once. The sample comprised peripheral blood. The source is a woman between 70 and 85 years old with COVID-19, enrolled during active disease.

The chain carries TRBV10-1 and TRBJ1-2, with 8 positions matching TRBD1. The CDR3 is 13 residues long. V lost 5 bases to trimming and J lost 7 bases; unmatched junction nucleotides: 6. The V gene's germline CDR1 is WNHNN and CDR2 SYGVQD (reference sequence). In DNA form, the CDR3 reads TGCGCCAGCAGTTCAGGACAGGGCAGTGGCTACACCTTC. It yields the protein CASSSGQGSGYTF.

The chain employs TRBV5-8 and TRBJ1-2; 7 nucleotides match TRBD1. The ends lost 0 bases at V and 1 base at J; junction bases unmatched: 3. The CDR3 loop spans 15 amino acids. Germline V CDR1 and CDR2: SGHTS, YDEGEE. CDR3: CASSLVTGHNYGYTF. For the CDR3, the DNA is TGTGCCAGCAGCTTGGTGACAGGGCATAACTATGGCTACACCTTC.

The chain couples TRBV19 to TRBJ2-7; TRBD2 aligns across 14 bases. Germline CDR1 is LNHDA and CDR2 is SQIVND (reference sequence). This CDR3 contains 15 residues. The V and J ends lost 3 bases and 5 bases, in that order; junction bases with no gene match: 3. The DNA of the CDR3 is TGTGCCAGTAGTATGGGACTAGCGGGAGTCGACGAGCAGTACTTC. Encoded protein: CASSMGLAGVDEQYF.

The rearrangement uses TRBV6-5 and TRBJ1-3, with D uncertain. The V gene lost 5 bases and the J gene lost 1 base, with 12 bases spanning the gap. Germline V gene lookup returns CDR1 MNHEY and CDR2 SVGAGI. The CDR3 loop spans 15 amino acids. The CDR3 sequence: CASSRTGDSGNTIYF. CDR3 coding DNA: TGTGCCAGCAGTCGAACCGGAGATTCTGGAAACACCATATATTTT.

J is TRBJ1-6 and V is TRBV30; 7 bases fit TRBD1. V lost 8 bases, J lost 5 bases, and 6 bases stayed unmatched. Germline-derived CDR1 and CDR2 are GTSNPN and SVGIG (reference sequence). This CDR3 region has 13 residues. The CDR3 DNA sequence: TGTGCCGGGCGGGACAGAAATAATTCACCCCTCCACTTT. Its translation is CAGRDRNNSPLHF.

The V and J genes are TRBV6-5 and TRBJ1-4; 7 bases match TRBD1. Trimming at V came to 6 bases and at J to 0 bases, leaving 1 base not matched to a gene. The CDR3 covers 14 residues. Per the germline V gene, CDR1 is MNHEY and CDR2 is SVGAGI. In DNA form, the CDR3 reads TGTGCCAGCAGCGACAGGGCAACTAATGAAAAACTGTTTTTT. Its protein is CASSDRATNEKLFF.

This chain uses TRBV6-6 with TRBJ2-2, with D perhaps TRBD1 (5 bases). Germline CDR1 is MNHNY and CDR2 is SVGAGI (reference sequence). Deletions cut 7 bases from V and 0 bases from J, with 9 bases between. CDR3 length: 14 residues. In nucleotides, the CDR3 is TGTGCCAGCATAGAGACAGCGAACACCGGGGAGCTGTTTTTT. Translation gives CASIETANTGELFF.

The V gene is TRBV28, the J gene TRBJ2-1; tentatively, D is TRBD2 (5 bases). Germline V gene sequence: CDR1 MDHEN, CDR2 SYDVKM. The CDR3 loop spans 14 amino acids. Trimming stripped 5 bases from V and 2 bases from J, with 10 bases between. CDR3 protein: CASSGTGTYNEQFF. DNA for the CDR3: TGTGCCAGCAGTGGTACGGGAACCTACAATGAGCAGTTCTTC.

V usage is TRBV11-2 and J usage is TRBJ2-7, with 7 bases that match TRBD2. The CDR3 spans 14 residues. CDR1 is SGHAT, CDR2 FQNNGV, per germline. V gave up 4 bases and J gave up 3 bases; unmatched junction bases: 6. Here the CDR3 DNA reads TGTGCCAGCAGCTCCCAGGCGGGGGACTACGAGCAGTACTTC. It specifies CASSSQAGDYEQYF.

The chain links TRBV3-1 (or the pseudogene TRBV3-2) to TRBJ1-4; D is perhaps TRBD1 (6 bases). The CDR3 loop spans 16 amino acids. Trimming left V 0 bases short and J 7 bases short, with 15 bases between. From germline, CDR1 is LGHDT and CDR2 YNNKEL (reference sequence). The CDR3 bases are TGTGCCAGCAGCCAAGATCTATGGGGGCAGGGTGAAAAACTGTTTTTT. It is translated as CASSQDLWGQGEKLFF.

This chain uses TRBV7-9 with TRBJ1-2, with a tentative D call TRBD1 (6 bases). The CDR3 is 15 residues long. V lost 4 bases and J 4 bases, leaving 16 bases between the germline ends. Germline CDR1 reads SEHNR; CDR2 reads FQNEAQ (reference sequence). The CDR3 nucleotides read TGTGCCAGCAGCTCAACCCCGACAGGAGCCTATGGCTACACCTTC. This encodes CASSSTPTGAYGYTF.

The sample holds one count of this clone. The gene calls are TRBV28 and TRBJ1-4, with D unclear. The CDR3 length is 15 residues. Germline assignment: CDR1 MDHEN and CDR2 SYDVKM. Deletions cut 8 bases from V and 8 bases from J, with 21 bases between. CDR3: CASLSGGSPREKLFF. The CDR3 DNA reads TGTGCCAGCTTAAGTGGCGGCAGCCCCCGGGAAAAACTGTTTTTT.

The CDR3, as DNA: TGTGCCAGCAAGCGGGCAGATACGCAGTATTTT. Its translation: CASKRADTQYF. The chain couples TRBV12-3 or TRBV12-4 to TRBJ2-3; tentatively, D is TRBD2 (6 bases). Between the trimmed V and J ends, which lost 7 bases and 4 bases, there was a span of 6 bases. The CDR3 sequence is 11 residues long.

Only a few counts were recorded for this clone. This chain uses TRBV2 with TRBJ1-1, with D maybe TRBD1 (5 bases). CDR1 and CDR2 from the germline V gene are SNHLY and FYNNEI. V lost 9 bases and J 7 bases, leaving 12 bases between the germline ends. The CDR3 is 11 residues long. The CDR3 protein is CARGATGEAFF. The CDR3 DNA reads as TGTGCCAGAGGGGCGACGGGTGAAGCTTTCTTT. Complete variable domain (other parts from reference TRBV2 and TRBJ1-1): EPEVTQTPSHQVTQMGQEVILRCVPISNHLYFYWYRQILGQKVEFLVSFYNNEISEKSEIFDDQFSVERPDGSNFTLKIRSTKLEDSAMYFCARGATGEAFFGQGTRLTVV.

This sequence joins TRBV5-1 and TRBJ2-1; 7 bases are a match to TRBD2. The CDR3 runs 14 residues. In germline, CDR1 is SGHRS, CDR2 YFSETQ. Trimming at V came to 3 bases and at J to 2 bases, leaving 2 bases not matched to a gene. The DNA of the CDR3 is TGCGCCAGCAGCTGGGGGGGAGCCTACAATGAGCAGTTCTTC. Translating it yields CASSWGGAYNEQFF.

This clone was seen a single time. The CDR3 bases are TGTGCCAGCAGTTTATTTACAGGGACGAACACTGAAGCTTTCTTT. It codes for CASSLFTGTNTEAFF. J is TRBJ1-1 and V is TRBV28, with D possibly matching TRBD1 (6 bases). The CDR3 is 15 residues long. In germline, CDR1 is MDHEN, CDR2 SYDVKM. Trimming removed 1 base from V and 1 base from J, with 10 bases in between.

This clone was observed a few times. This chain links TRBV29-1 with TRBJ2-7, with D possibly TRBD1 on 6 matching bases. V gave up 4 bases and J gave up 0 bases, with 7 bases separating them. Looked up from germline, CDR1 is SQVTM and CDR2 is ANQGSEA. This CDR3 region has 12 residues. This CDR3 reads CSVGGGSYEQYF. For the CDR3, the DNA is TGCAGCGTTGGAGGGGGCTCCTACGAGCAGTACTTC.